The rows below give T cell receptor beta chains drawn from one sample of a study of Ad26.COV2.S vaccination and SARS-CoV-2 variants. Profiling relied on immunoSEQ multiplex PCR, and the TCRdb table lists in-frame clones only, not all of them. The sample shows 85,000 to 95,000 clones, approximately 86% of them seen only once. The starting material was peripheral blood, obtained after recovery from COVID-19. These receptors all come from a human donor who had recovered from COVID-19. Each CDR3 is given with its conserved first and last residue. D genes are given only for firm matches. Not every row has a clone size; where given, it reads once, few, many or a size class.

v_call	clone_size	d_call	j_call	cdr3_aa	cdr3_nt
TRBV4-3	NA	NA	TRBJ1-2	CASSQDWAGKSGYTF	TGCGCCAGCAGCCAAGACTGGGCAGGGAAAAGCGGCTACACCTTC
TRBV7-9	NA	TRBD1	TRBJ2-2	CASSARDRGTGELFF	TGTGCCAGCAGCGCCCGGGACAGGGGTACCGGGGAGCTGTTTTTT
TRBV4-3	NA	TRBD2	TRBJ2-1	CASSQDRLAGAGEQFF	TGCGCCAGCAGCCAAGATAGGTTGGCGGGAGCGGGTGAGCAGTTCTTC
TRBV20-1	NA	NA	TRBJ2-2	CSARVGGELFF	TGCAGTGCTAGAGTGGGCGGGGAGCTGTTTTTT
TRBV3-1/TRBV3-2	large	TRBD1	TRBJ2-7	CASSLWDRGYEQYF	TGTGCCAGCAGCCTATGGGACAGGGGGTACGAGCAGTACTTC
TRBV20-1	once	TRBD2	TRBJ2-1	CSASRPLGGVEQFF	TGCAGTGCTAGTAGGCCCCTGGGGGGGGTTGAGCAGTTCTTC
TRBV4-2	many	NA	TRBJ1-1	CASSQERDLVAFF	TGTGCCAGCAGCCAAGAACGGGATCTGGTAGCTTTCTTT
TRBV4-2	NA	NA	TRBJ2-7	CASSQTPDPFYEQYF	TGTGCCAGCAGCCAAACTCCGGACCCCTTCTACGAGCAGTACTTC
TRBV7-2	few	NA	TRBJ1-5	CASSLEERKNQPQHF	TGTGCCAGCAGCTTAGAGGAAAGGAAGAATCAGCCCCAGCATTTT
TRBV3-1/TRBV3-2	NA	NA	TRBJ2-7	CASSQGRRSYEQYF	TGTGCCAGCAGCCAAGGAAGGAGGTCCTACGAGCAGTACTTC
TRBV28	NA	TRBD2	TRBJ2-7	CASRRLAGESYEQYF	TGTGCCAGCAGGCGACTAGCGGGAGAGTCCTACGAGCAGTACTTC
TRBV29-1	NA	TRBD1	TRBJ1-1	CSGQGQGGTEAFF	TGCAGCGGACAGGGACAGGGGGGCACTGAAGCTTTCTTT
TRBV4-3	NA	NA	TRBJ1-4	CASSQQLGQLLATNEKLFF	TGCGCCAGCAGCCAACAGCTGGGACAACTCCTTGCAACTAATGAAAAACTGTTTTTT
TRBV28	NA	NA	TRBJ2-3	CASSDTRTDTQYF	TGTGCCAGCAGCGATACCCGGACAGATACGCAGTATTTT
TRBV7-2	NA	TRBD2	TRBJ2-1	CASSIKRDPSYNEQFF	TGTGCCAGCAGCATAAAGCGGGATCCCTCCTACAATGAGCAGTTCTTC
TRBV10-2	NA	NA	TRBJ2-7	CASIGGTVRSYEQYF	TGCGCCAGCATCGGAGGGACGGTGCGCTCCTACGAGCAGTACTTC
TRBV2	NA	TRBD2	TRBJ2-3	CASSSGTSLTDTQYF	TGTGCCAGCAGTTCCGGGACTAGCTTGACAGATACGCAGTATTTT
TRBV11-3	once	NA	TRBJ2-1	CASSQFNEQFF	TGTGCCAGCAGCCAGTTCAATGAGCAGTTCTTC
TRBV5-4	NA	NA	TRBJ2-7	CASRPRGAYEQYF	TGTGCCAGCCGACCGAGGGGGGCCTACGAGCAGTACTTC
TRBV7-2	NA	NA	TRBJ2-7	CASSWGAAFYEQYF	TGTGCCAGCAGCTGGGGAGCGGCTTTCTACGAGCAGTACTTC
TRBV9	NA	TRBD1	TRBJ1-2	CASSVTHGTGDSYGYTF	TGTGCCAGCAGCGTAACTCACGGGACAGGGGATAGCTATGGCTACACCTTC
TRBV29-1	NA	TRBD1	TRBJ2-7	CSVGTGRSSYEQYF	TGCAGCGTCGGGACAGGTAGGAGCTCCTACGAGCAGTACTTC
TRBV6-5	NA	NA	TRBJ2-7	CASSYSNRVHEQYF	TGTGCCAGCAGTTACTCGAACAGGGTTCACGAGCAGTACTTC
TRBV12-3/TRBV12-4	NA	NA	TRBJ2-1	CASSQLIANEQFF	TGTGCCAGCAGCCAACTAATAGCGAATGAGCAGTTCTTC
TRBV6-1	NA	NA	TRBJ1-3	CASSEALNTIYF	TGTGCCAGCAGTGAAGCGTTAAACACCATATATTTT
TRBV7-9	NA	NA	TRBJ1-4	CASSSRGGSNEKLFF	TGTGCCAGCAGCTCCCGTGGGGGGTCTAATGAAAAACTGTTTTTT
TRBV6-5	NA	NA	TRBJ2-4	CASSYYGWETKNIQYF	TGTGCCAGCAGTTATTACGGTTGGGAAACCAAAAACATTCAGTACTTC
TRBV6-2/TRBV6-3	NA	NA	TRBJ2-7	CASSIRGDSGYEQYF	TGTGCCAGCAGCATTAGGGGGGACAGCGGTTACGAGCAGTACTTC
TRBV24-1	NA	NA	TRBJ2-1	CATSDLAGLNEQFF	TGTGCCACCAGTGATTTGGCGGGTTTGAATGAGCAGTTCTTC
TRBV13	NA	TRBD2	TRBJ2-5	CASSFGLADQYF	TGTGCCAGCAGCTTCGGACTAGCGGATCAGTACTTC
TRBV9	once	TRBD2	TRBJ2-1	CASSVGGLAGYEQFF	TGTGCCAGCAGCGTAGGGGGACTAGCGGGCTATGAGCAGTTCTTC
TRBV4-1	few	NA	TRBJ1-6	CASSHRDPAADSPLHF	TGCGCCAGCAGCCACCGTGACCCGGCGGCCGATTCACCCCTCCACTTT
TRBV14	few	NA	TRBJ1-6	CASSQALSPLHF	TGTGCCAGCAGCCAAGCCCTCTCACCCCTCCACTTT
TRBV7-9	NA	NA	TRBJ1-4	CASSSRGSLQEKLFF	TGTGCCAGCAGCTCCAGGGGATCCCTCCAGGAAAAACTGTTTTTT
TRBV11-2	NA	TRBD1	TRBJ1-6	CASSARQGGNSPLHF	TGTGCCAGCAGCGCTCGACAGGGTGGGAATTCACCCCTCCACTTT
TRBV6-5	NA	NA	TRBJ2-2	CASPGAGELFF	TGTGCCAGTCCAGGGGCCGGGGAGCTGTTTTTT
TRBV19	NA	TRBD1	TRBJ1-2	CASSGGTDHYGYTF	TGTGCCAGTAGTGGGGGGACAGATCACTATGGCTACACCTTC
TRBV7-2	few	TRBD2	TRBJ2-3	CASSWEGQRGDTQYF	TGTGCCAGCAGCTGGGAGGGGCAGAGGGGAGATACGCAGTATTTT
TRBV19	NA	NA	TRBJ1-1	CASTRNTEAFF	TGTGCCAGTACCCGGAACACTGAAGCTTTCTTT
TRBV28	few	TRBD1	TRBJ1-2	CASSTPFEGQSYGYTF	TGTGCCAGCAGTACCCCGTTTGAGGGACAGTCCTATGGCTACACCTTC
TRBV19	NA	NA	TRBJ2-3	CASSTDGLGTDTQYF	TGTGCCAGTAGTACCGATGGGCTCGGCACAGATACGCAGTATTTT
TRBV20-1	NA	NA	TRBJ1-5	CSASWDVEPQHF	TGCAGTGCTAGTTGGGATGTGGAGCCCCAGCATTTT
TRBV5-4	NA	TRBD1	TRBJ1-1	CASSRTGRLEAFF	TGTGCCAGCAGCCGGACAGGGAGATTGGAAGCTTTCTTT
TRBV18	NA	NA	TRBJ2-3	CASSPIGDTDTQYF	TGTGCCAGCTCACCAATCGGGGACACAGATACGCAGTATTTT
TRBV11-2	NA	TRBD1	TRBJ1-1	CASSFRGGTEAFF	TGTGCCAGCAGCTTCAGGGGGGGCACTGAAGCTTTCTTT
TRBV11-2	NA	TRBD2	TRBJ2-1	CASSPFTSGRYNEQFF	TGTGCCAGCAGCCCATTTACTAGCGGCCGTTACAATGAGCAGTTCTTC
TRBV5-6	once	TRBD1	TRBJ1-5	CASSSVQGAGQPQHF	TGTGCCAGCAGTTCAGTACAGGGGGCAGGACAGCCCCAGCATTTT
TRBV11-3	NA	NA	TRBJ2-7	CASSHLYEQYF	TGTGCCAGCAGCCATCTCTACGAGCAGTACTTC
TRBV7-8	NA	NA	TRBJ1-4	CASSLEAPRGNEKLFF	TGTGCCAGCAGCTTAGAGGCTCCAAGAGGCAATGAAAAACTGTTTTTT
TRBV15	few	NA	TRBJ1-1	CATSRGRGLNTEAFF	TGTGCCACCAGCAGAGGCCGGGGCTTGAACACTGAAGCTTTCTTT
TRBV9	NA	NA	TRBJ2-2	CASSKGTNTGELFF	TGTGCCAGCAGTAAGGGGACGAACACCGGGGAGCTGTTTTTT
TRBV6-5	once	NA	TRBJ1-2	CASSYQANYGYTF	TGTGCCAGCAGTTACCAGGCTAACTATGGCTACACCTTC
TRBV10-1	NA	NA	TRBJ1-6	CASSQGSNSPLHF	TGCGCCAGCAGTCAGGGGAGCAATTCACCCCTCCACTTT
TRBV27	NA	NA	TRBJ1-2	CASSFQVRAEYYGYTF	TGTGCCAGCAGTTTTCAGGTTCGGGCAGAGTACTATGGCTACACCTTC
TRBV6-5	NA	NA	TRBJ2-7	CASRGTNNSYEQYF	TGTGCCAGCAGAGGGACCAACAACTCCTACGAGCAGTACTTC